One and the same sample provided the 22 T cell receptor beta chains below, sequenced in a study of regulatory T cells in long-lasting Graves disease. The sample's time point: newly diagnosed GD, antithyroid drugs for less than 3 months. The authors made the TCR library using RNA they extracted from PBMCs. In building TCR beta libraries, iRepertoire HTBI primers were used together with Arm-PCR of CDR3 regions. TCRdb used MiXCR to reprocess the multiplex PCR reads, holding one entry per CDR3 protein. The sample holds about 520,000 distinct CDR3 sequences, 9.5% to 15% seen once. These same records also appear under a second study, on T cells in Graves' hyperthyroidism and ophthalmopathy.

Sequencing used peripheral blood mononuclear cells (PBMCs), obtained at new diagnosis, from a patient treated with antithyroid drugs. All receptors come from a woman in her thirties with Graves disease.

This clonotype appeared a few times. The chain is built from TRBV9 and TRBJ2-3; perhaps TRBD1 as D (6 bases). CDR1 is SGDLS and CDR2 is YYNGEE in the germline V gene. Trimming stripped 0 bases from V and 0 bases from J, with 14 bases between. There are 17 residues in the CDR3. CDR3 protein: CASSVVGADPSTDTQYF. The CDR3 nucleotides are TGTGCCAGCAGCGTAGTGGGGGCGGACCCGAGCACAGATACGCAGTATTTT. The whole variable domain, filled in from reference TRBV9 and TRBJ2-3, reads DSGVTQTPKHLITATGQRVTLRCSPRSGDLSVYWYQQSLDQGLQFLIQYYNGEERAKGNILERFSAQQFPDLHSELNLSSLELGDSALYFCASSVVGADPSTDTQYFGPGTRLTVL.

Ten or more counts support this clonotype. This chain uses TRBV20-1 with TRBJ2-5, with 7 positions matching TRBD2. The CDR3 spans 11 residues. Germline V gene sequence: CDR1 DFQATT, CDR2 SNEGSKA (reference sequence). CDR3 residues: CRGGDAETQYF. CDR3 nucleotides: TGCAGGGGGGGGGATGCTGAGACCCAGTACTTC.

This clonotype was detected many times. The genes are TRBV10-2 and TRBJ2-1; 9 bases are a match to TRBD1. Germline CDR1 reads WSHSY; CDR2 reads SAAADI. Trimming took 6 bases from V and 2 from J; bases not matched to a gene: 8. The CDR3 covers 16 residues. The CDR3 nucleotides read TGCGCCAGCAGCCGTAGAGGGGACAGGGCCTACAATGAGCAGTTCTTC. This codes for CASSRRGDRAYNEQFF.

The chain links TRBV11-2 to TRBJ1-1, with 11 bases matching TRBD1. CDR3 length: 15 amino acids. After removal of 1 base from V and 6 bases from J, the junction contained 4 bases not matched to a gene. Germline lookup yields CDR1 SGHAT and CDR2 FQNNGV. CDR3 region: CASSLGTGGIAEAFF. For the CDR3, the DNA is TGTGCCAGCAGCTTAGGGACAGGGGGCATCGCTGAAGCTTTCTTT.

This clonotype was counted a few times. The chain is built from TRBV19 and TRBJ1-5, with D possibly TRBD1 on 5 matching bases. The CDR3 sequence is 15 residues long. V was cut by 4 bases and J by 1 base, with 11 bases left in between. Germline lookup yields CDR1 LNHDA and CDR2 SQIVND (reference sequence). The CDR3: CASSTPDRSNQPQHF. The DNA for the CDR3 is TGTGCCAGTAGTACCCCCGACAGAAGCAATCAGCCCCAGCATTTT. Complete variable domain (other parts from reference TRBV19 and TRBJ1-5): DGGITQSPKYLFRKEGQNVTLSCEQNLNHDAMYWYRQDPGQGLRLIYYSQIVNDFQKGDIAEGYSVSREKKESFPLTVTSAQKNPTAFYLCASSTPDRSNQPQHFGDGTRLSIL.

The V and J genes are TRBV20-1 and TRBJ2-3; D might be TRBD2 (5 bases). V lost 0 bases to trimming and J lost 6 bases, with 16 bases between them. Germline loops: CDR1 DFQATT, CDR2 SNEGSKA (reference sequence). This CDR3 contains 15 residues. The CDR3 region has the DNA TGCAGTGCTAGAGATGACGGCCGGGAACCCGATACGCAGTATTTT. Translated: CSARDDGREPDTQYF.

This clonotype occurred many times. The chain uses TRBV28 and TRBJ1-2; the D gene is possibly TRBD1 (6 bases). Germline V CDR1 and CDR2: MDHEN, SYDVKM. The CDR3 has 13 residues. Trimming removed 5 bases from V and 3 bases from J, with 10 bases in between. CDR3 DNA sequence: TGTGCCAGCAGTGAGACAGGCCACTATGGCTACACCTTC. Protein sequence: CASSETGHYGYTF.

This clonotype was recorded a few times. The gene calls are TRBV9 and TRBJ1-3, with D unresolved. V shed 5 bases and J shed 0 bases, with 9 bases lying between them. This CDR3 has 14 amino acids. CDR1 SGDLS and CDR2 YYNGEE come from the germline V gene. This CDR3 reads CASRRSDSGNTIYF. CDR3 DNA: TGTGCCAGCAGGAGGAGCGACTCTGGAAACACCATATATTTT.

At least ten counts were recorded for this clonotype. The rearrangement links TRBV19 to TRBJ1-1; tentatively, D is TRBD1 (5 bases). The CDR3 covers 14 residues. The germline CDR1 and CDR2 sequences are LNHDA and SQIVND (reference sequence). V lost 5 bases and J lost 7, with 17 bases in between. CDR3 sequence: CASSYDLDRIEAFF. The CDR3 DNA is TGTGCCAGTAGTTACGACCTTGACAGAATTGAAGCTTTCTTT.

At least ten counts were recorded for this clonotype. The V call is TRBV27, the J call TRBJ2-3, with a tentative D call TRBD1 (5 bases). This CDR3 contains 14 residues. Per the germline V gene, CDR1 is MNHEY and CDR2 is SMNVEV (reference sequence). V lost 6 bases and J lost 4, with 14 bases in between. CDR3 nucleotide sequence: TGTGCCAGCAGAGTAAGCAGGGTTGCAGATACGCAGTATTTT. Protein: CASRVSRVADTQYF.

This chain links TRBV18 with TRBJ2-2; maybe TRBD1 (5 bases). Trimming removed 1 base at V and 5 bases at J, with 14 bases between. The CDR3 is made up of 16 amino acids. Germline CDR1 and CDR2: KGHSH and LQKENI. In DNA, the CDR3 is TGTGCCAGCTCACCACTTACTCCGCAGGGAACCGGGGAGCTGTTTTTT. Amino acid sequence: CASSPLTPQGTGELFF.

Worth noting for this clonotype: One end of the junction fails to match germline, which may point to a read error. V gene TRBV20-1 combines with J gene TRBJ2-7; 9 bases match TRBD1. Germline V gene data show CDR1 as DFQATT and CDR2 as SNEGSKA (reference sequence). The CDR3 is 12 residues long. This CDR3 is CSALEGGTGLHF. The CDR3, as DNA: TGCAGTGCCCTAGAGGGGGGGACAGGGTTACACTTC.

This rearrangement joins TRBV19 to TRBJ1-5; D remains ambiguous. The CDR3 runs 13 residues. The V end was cut by 3 bases, the J end by 4 bases, with 7 bases between. The germline V gene encodes CDR1 LNHDA and CDR2 SQIVND (reference sequence). In nucleotides, the CDR3 is TGTGCCAGTAGTATGGTTCTGAATCAGCCCCAGCATTTT. It codes for CASSMVLNQPQHF.

The rearrangement uses TRBV4-3 and TRBJ1-1; the D gene is possibly TRBD1 (6 bases). CDR3 size: 15 residues. The ends were cut back, 0 bases at V and 6 bases at J, with 14 bases in the middle. Germline V gene lookup returns CDR1 LGHNA and CDR2 YSLEER. CDR3 sequence: CASSQDQGQRAEAFF. The CDR3 DNA reads TGCGCCAGCAGCCAAGATCAGGGGCAGCGCGCTGAAGCTTTCTTT.

This clonotype appeared many times. The chain is built from TRBV2 and TRBJ1-6; D might be TRBD1 (5 bases). The CDR3 extends over 14 amino acids. Per the germline V gene, CDR1 is SNHLY and CDR2 is FYNNEI. V was shortened by 6 bases and J by 6 bases, with 12 bases between the two germline ends. Here the CDR3 reads CASSGAILNSPLHF. The CDR3 DNA is TGTGCCAGCAGCGGGGCAATACTTAATTCACCCCTCCACTTT.

This clonotype was recorded at least ten times. The chain uses TRBV9 and TRBJ1-1; D remains ambiguous. The assigned J gene may be wrong: the sequence end matches TRBJ2-3 better. The CDR3 runs 13 residues. Germline V gene sequence: CDR1 SGDLS, CDR2 YYNGEE. As DNA, the CDR3 is TGTGCCAGCAGCGTTAACTACCAGGATACGCAGTATTTT. Translated, it gives CASSVNYQDTQYF.

Only a few counts were recorded for this clonotype. The gene calls are TRBV11-3 and TRBJ2-7; D might be TRBD1 (6 bases). The V gene's germline CDR1 is SGHNT and CDR2 YENEEA. The CDR3 spans 15 residues. V was shortened by 5 bases and J by 1 base, with 15 bases between the two germline ends. The CDR3 DNA reads TGTGCCAGCAGCGTAGCTGGGGGCCGGTCCTACGAGCAGTACTTC. Its translation: CASSVAGGRSYEQYF.

The rearrangement uses TRBV10-2 and TRBJ2-7; D is perhaps TRBD1 (5 bases). Trimming pared 7 bases from V and 1 base from J, leaving 23 bases between. Germline-derived CDR1 and CDR2 are WSHSY and SAAADI. The CDR3 has 17 residues. Written as DNA, the CDR3 is TGCGCCAGCACGCAGGGTAGTCTGTTGCGTAGTTCCTACGAGCAGTACTTC. It codes for CASTQGSLLRSSYEQYF.

This clonotype was counted ten times or more. The J gene is TRBJ1-1, the V gene TRBV7-9; perhaps TRBD1 as D (5 bases). Germline V gene data show CDR1 as SEHNR and CDR2 as FQNEAQ (reference sequence). There are 14 residues in the CDR3. V was cut by 5 bases and J by 4 bases, with 14 bases left in between. The CDR3 DNA reads TGTGCCAGCAGCGAGGAGGTGAGGGGCACTGAAGCTTTCTTT. Translating gives CASSEEVRGTEAFF.

Points on this clonotype: This may be a read error, as it is one base from a much larger clone. The chain links TRBV11-2 to TRBJ1-1; perhaps TRBD1 as D (5 bases). Germline CDR1 and CDR2: SGHAT and FQNNGV. The length of the CDR3 is 14 residues. CDR3: CASSLGGQGTEASF. DNA for the CDR3: TGTGCCAGCAGCTTGGGGGGTCAGGGCACTGAAGCTTCCTTT.

On this clonotype itself: A read error likely explains this, since a far larger clone differs by one base. The V gene is TRBV13, the J gene TRBJ2-7; the D gene is possibly TRBD1 (6 bases). Trimming took 1 base from V and 7 from J, leaving 23 bases between them. The CDR3 covers 17 residues. Germline-derived CDR1 and CDR2 are PRHDT and FYEKMQ (reference sequence). In nucleotides, the CDR3 is TGTGCCAGCAGCTTAGCCATCCGGGACAAGCGAGGCAATGAGCAGTACTTC. Translating it yields CASSLAIRDKRGNEQYF.

The sample holds a few counts of this clonotype. V usage is TRBV4-3 and J usage is TRBJ1-4; D gene uncertain. Germline V CDR1 and CDR2: LGHNA, YSLEER. The CDR3 is made up of 17 amino acids. The V end lost 1 base, the J end lost 0 bases, and 12 bases lay between the germline ends. The CDR3 nucleotides read TGCGCCAGCAGCCAAGGGGAAAATGATGCAACTAATGAAAAACTGTTTTTT. Translation: CASSQGENDATNEKLFF.